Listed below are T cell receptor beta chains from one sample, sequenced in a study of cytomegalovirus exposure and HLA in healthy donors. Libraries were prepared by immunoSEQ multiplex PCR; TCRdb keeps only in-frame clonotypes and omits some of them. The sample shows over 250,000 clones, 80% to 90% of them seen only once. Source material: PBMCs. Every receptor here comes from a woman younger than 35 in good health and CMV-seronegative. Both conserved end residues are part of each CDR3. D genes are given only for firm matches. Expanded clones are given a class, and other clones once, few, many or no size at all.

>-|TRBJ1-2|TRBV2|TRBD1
TGTGCCAGCATCCTGGGACAGATCTATGGCTACACCTTC
CASILGQIYGYTF
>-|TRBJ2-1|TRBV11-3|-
TGTGCCAGCAGCGTCGGGTGGAGTCGAGAGCAGTTCTTC
CASSVGWSREQFF
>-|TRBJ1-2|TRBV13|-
TGTGCCAGCAGCATAGTCCGCTATGGCTACACCTTC
CASSIVRYGYTF
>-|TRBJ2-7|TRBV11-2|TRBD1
TGTGCCAGCAGCTTAGGCAGGGGGCAATACGAGCAGTACTTC
CASSLGRGQYEQYF
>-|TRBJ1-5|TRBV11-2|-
TGTGCCAGCAGCTTAGACAGACTCAATCAGCCCCAGCATTTT
CASSLDRLNQPQHF
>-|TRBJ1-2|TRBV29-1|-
TGCAGCGTTGAAGAAGGTCAGGGATACAATGGCTACACCTTC
CSVEEGQGYNGYTF
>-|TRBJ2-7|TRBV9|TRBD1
TGTGCCAGCAGCGGCGACAGGGGGCAGCAGTACTTC
CASSGDRGQQYF
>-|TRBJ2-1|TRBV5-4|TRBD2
TGTGCCAGCAGCTTGAGGCTAGCGGGAGTCAATGAGCAGTTCTTC
CASSLRLAGVNEQFF
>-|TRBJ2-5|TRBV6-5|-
TGTGCCAGCAGTTACCGGGACACCGTCTTCAAAGAGACCCAGTACTTC
CASSYRDTVFKETQYF
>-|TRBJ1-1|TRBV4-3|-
TGCGCCAGCAGCCACCCAGCGGGACGGAGTCACACTGAAGCTTTCTTT
CASSHPAGRSHTEAFF
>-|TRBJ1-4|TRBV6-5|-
TGTGCCAGCAGGGCCTCCAGGGGCGGAAATGAAAAACTGTTTTTT
CASRASRGGNEKLFF
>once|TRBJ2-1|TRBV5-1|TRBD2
TGCGCCAGCAGCACACTAGCGGGAGCTAACTACAATGAGCAGTTCTTC
CASSTLAGANYNEQFF
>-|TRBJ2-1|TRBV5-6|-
TGTGCCAGCAGCTTGGGGGACTTTTCCTACAATGAGCAGTTCTTC
CASSLGDFSYNEQFF
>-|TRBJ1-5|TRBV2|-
TGTGCCAGCAAGCCTGGGGAGGGGCCCCAGCATTTT
CASKPGEGPQHF
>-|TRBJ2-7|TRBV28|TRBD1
TGTGCCAGCAGTAGACAGGGAGAGCAGTACTTC
CASSRQGEQYF
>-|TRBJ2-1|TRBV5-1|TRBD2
TGCGCCAGCAGTCTACTAGCGGGAGTACGTAATGAGCAGTTCTTC
CASSLLAGVRNEQFF
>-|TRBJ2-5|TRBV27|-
TGTGCCAGCAGTTTTGGCCCGCCCAGGGCCCAGTACTTC
CASSFGPPRAQYF
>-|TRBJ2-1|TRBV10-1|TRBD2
TGCGCCAGTTCGGCTAGCGGGGGGGAATGGAATGAGCAGTTCTTC
CASSASGGEWNEQFF
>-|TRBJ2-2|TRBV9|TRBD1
TGTGCCAGCAGGCGACAGGGAGACACCGGGGAGCTGTTTTTT
CASRRQGDTGELFF
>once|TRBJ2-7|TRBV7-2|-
TGTGCCAGCAGCTTAGACCCCAGCTACGAGCAGTACTTC
CASSLDPSYEQYF
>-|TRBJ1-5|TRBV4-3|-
TGCGCCAGCAGCCAGGACCAAACAGGGATTCAGCCCCAGCATTTT
CASSQDQTGIQPQHF
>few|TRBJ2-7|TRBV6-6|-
TGTGCCAGCAGCCAAACGGGACTCAACTCCTACGAGCAGTACTTC
CASSQTGLNSYEQYF
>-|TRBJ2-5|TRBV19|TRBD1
TGTGCCAGTAGGGGGACAGGTCAAGAGACCCAGTACTTC
CASRGTGQETQYF
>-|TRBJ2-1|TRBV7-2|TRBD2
TGTGCCAGCAGCTACGCTAGCGGGGGGGCAGCTGAGCAGTTCTTC
CASSYASGGAAEQFF
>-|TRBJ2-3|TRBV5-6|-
TGTGCCAGCAGCCCCCTTACAGGGAGCACAGATACGCAGTATTTT
CASSPLTGSTDTQYF
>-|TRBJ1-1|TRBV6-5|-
TGTGCCAGCAGTTACTTTCAGGGCGCAGCTTTCTTT
CASSYFQGAAFF
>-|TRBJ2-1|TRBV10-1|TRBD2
TGCGCCAGCAGTCGACTAGCGGGACGGGACAATGAGCAGTTCTTC
CASSRLAGRDNEQFF
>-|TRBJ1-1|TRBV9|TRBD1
TGTGCCAGCAGCGGCCTTACAGGGGAAAGGCCTGAAGCTTTCTTT
CASSGLTGERPEAFF
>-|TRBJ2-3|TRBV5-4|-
TGTGCCAGCAACATAGCATCTAGCACAGATACGCAGTATTTT
CASNIASSTDTQYF
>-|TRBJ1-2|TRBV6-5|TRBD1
TGTGCCAGCAGAGACCAGGCAGGGGGTGGCTACACCTTC
CASRDQAGGGYTF
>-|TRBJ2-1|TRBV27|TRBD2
TGTGCCAGCAGTTTTCTAGCGGGGGGGTCTGGTGAGCAGTTCTTC
CASSFLAGGSGEQFF
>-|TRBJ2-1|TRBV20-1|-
TGCAGTGCTGAAGGGGTGAATGAGCAGTTCTTC
CSAEGVNEQFF
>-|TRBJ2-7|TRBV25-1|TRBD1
TGTGCCAGCAGTGACAGATTTGGGACAGCCGAATCCTACGAGCAGTACTTC
CASSDRFGTAESYEQYF
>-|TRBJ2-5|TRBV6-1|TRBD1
TGTGCCAGCAGTGAGGACAGGGCCGAGACCCAGTACTTC
CASSEDRAETQYF
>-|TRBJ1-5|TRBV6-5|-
TGTGCCAGCAGTTACTACCGGGACTTGAATCAGCCCCAGCATTTT
CASSYYRDLNQPQHF
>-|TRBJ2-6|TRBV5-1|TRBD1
TGCGCCAGCAGCACCAGACAGGGGGCGCCCTCTGGGGCCAACGTCCTGACTTTC
CASSTRQGAPSGANVLTF
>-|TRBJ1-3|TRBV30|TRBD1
TGTGCCTGGGACAGGGCATCCGGAAACACCATATATTTT
CAWDRASGNTIYF